This T cell receptor (beta chain) stems from a study of blood T cell repertoires in COVID-19 (dated by TCRdb to the early 2020s). The study in broad terms: The collaborator samples originated in the United States, Italy and Spain and spanned the acute and convalescent phases of COVID-19. The prospective study material was composed of cDNA or gDNA derived from T cells, B-cell-depleted T cells, or PBMCs. The dataset comprised deeply sampled blood TCRbeta repertoires from subjects exposed to, actively infected with, or recovered from COVID-19. A freely available public database, intended as a resource for researchers studying the immune response to SARS-CoV-2, is where the repertoires were released. Samples came from the ongoing ImmuneRACE study (first 160 participants) plus 1,254 subjects from 6 global collaborators. The sample metadata nearly always contained a de-identified subject ID, COVID-19 status, age in years and sex. Where available, HLA class I and class II types were taken from metadata supplied by the sample provider and were not determined by assay-based typing.

Whole blood was collected in K2EDTA tubes by collaborating institutions according to the institutions' own protocols. For TCRbeta analysis, collaborators shipped samples as frozen whole blood, isolated PBMCs, or DNA extracted from either of those sample types. What the work shows at the level of the full study, not this receptor alone: Clinical and demographic metadata were provided uncurated, with the amount varying by source and participant.

Measured from the cysteine to the phenylalanine, the CDR3 is 18 residues long. Only the CDR3 DNA is retained, 54 bases long and in frame from the first base. Remarks on this clone: The antigen it binds to is not known. The input lacks base qualities; no much larger clone sits a single base away.

TCRbeta CDR3 regions were amplified from genomic DNA using the immunoSEQ Assay, a bias-controlled multiplex PCR. On the authors' methods: Within the assay, amplification of reference gene primers was used to estimate how many nucleated cells each sample contained. Sequence reads were collapsed and filtered to measure the absolute abundance of every unique TCRbeta CDR3 rearrangement. For each sample, productive Simpson clonality was calculated as the square root of Simpson's diversity index across productive rearrangements. The source is immuneACCESS, and TCRdb retained only in-frame sequences with V and J called. Part of the clones is not carried over; for the studies checked, unresolved V genes explain less than half of this, and the remainder is unexplained. V, J and clone size reflect that table, while D and trimming were determined from the DNA. Counted in this sample were 55,000 to 65,000 clones; under 95% of them appeared once. Around 1.5% of the sample lies in the top ten.

Sequencing was done on a sample of peripheral blood. The V gene is TRBV21-1 and the J gene is TRBJ1-3; the DNA was not compared with TRBD1, the D call given in the table. TRBV21-1 is flagged as a pseudogene. This TCR was recovered from a human donor in a cohort sampled during active COVID-19. Here the CDR3 is given as CASSKDRRTVYSGNTIYF. The sequenced DNA is TGTGCCAGCAGCAAAGACCGGCGGACAGTCTACTCTGGAAACACCATATATTTT.